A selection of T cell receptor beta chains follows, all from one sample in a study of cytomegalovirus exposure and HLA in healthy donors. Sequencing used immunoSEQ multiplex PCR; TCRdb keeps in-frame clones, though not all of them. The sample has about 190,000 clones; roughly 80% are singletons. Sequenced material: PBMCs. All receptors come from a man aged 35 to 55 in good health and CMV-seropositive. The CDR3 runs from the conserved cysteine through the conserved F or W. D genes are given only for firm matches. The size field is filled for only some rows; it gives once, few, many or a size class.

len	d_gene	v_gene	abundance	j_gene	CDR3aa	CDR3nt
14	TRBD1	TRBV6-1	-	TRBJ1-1	CASRDRALRTEAFF	TGTGCCAGCAGAGACAGGGCACTGAGGACTGAAGCTTTCTTT
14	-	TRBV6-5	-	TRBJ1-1	CASSGTRLNTEAFF	TGTGCCAGCAGTGGTACGCGGCTGAACACTGAAGCTTTCTTT
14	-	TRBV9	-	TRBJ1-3	CASSVDPGRNTIYF	TGTGCCAGCAGCGTAGACCCGGGGAGAAACACCATATATTTT
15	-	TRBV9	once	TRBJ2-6	CASSVDSPGANVLTF	TGTGCCAGCAGCGTAGACTCCCCTGGGGCCAACGTCCTGACTTTC
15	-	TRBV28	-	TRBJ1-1	CASSPPTNRATEAFF	TGTGCCAGCAGTCCACCCACTAACAGGGCCACTGAAGCTTTCTTT
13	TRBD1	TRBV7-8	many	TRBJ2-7	CASNGQGAYEQYF	TGTGCCAGTAACGGACAGGGGGCCTACGAGCAGTACTTC
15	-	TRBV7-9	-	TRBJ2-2	CASSRENPGAGELFF	TGTGCCAGCAGCCGGGAGAACCCGGGTGCCGGGGAGCTGTTTTTT
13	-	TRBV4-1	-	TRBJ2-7	CASSPRPGHEQYF	TGCGCCAGCAGCCCCCGGCCAGGGCACGAGCAGTACTTC
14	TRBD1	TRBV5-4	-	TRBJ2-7	CASSSETGTAEQYF	TGTGCCAGCAGCTCGGAGACAGGGACGGCCGAGCAGTACTTC
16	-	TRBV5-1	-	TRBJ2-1	CASSRTAGSTYNEQFF	TGCGCCAGCAGTCGTACAGCTGGGTCTACGTACAATGAGCAGTTCTTC
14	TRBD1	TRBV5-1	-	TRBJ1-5	CASSLQGGNQPQHF	TGCGCCAGCAGCTTACAGGGGGGCAATCAGCCCCAGCATTTT
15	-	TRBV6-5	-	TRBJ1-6	CASTYRWGTGSPLHF	TGTGCCAGCACCTACAGGTGGGGTACAGGTTCACCCCTCCACTTT
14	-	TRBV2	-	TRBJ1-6	CASSERVGNSPLHF	TGTGCCAGCAGTGAGAGGGTCGGGAATTCACCCCTCCACTTT
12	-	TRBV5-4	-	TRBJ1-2	CASSIDDYGYTF	TGTGCCAGCAGCATAGATGACTATGGCTACACCTTC
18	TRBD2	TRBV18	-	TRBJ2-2	CASSSYERGGQPTGELFF	TGTGCCAGCTCATCCTACGAGCGGGGGGGCCAACCTACCGGGGAGCTGTTTTTT
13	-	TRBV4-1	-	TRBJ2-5	CASSLAPPETQYF	TGCGCCAGCAGCTTAGCCCCTCCAGAGACCCAGTACTTC
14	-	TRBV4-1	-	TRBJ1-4	CASNPGGGDEKLFF	TGCGCCAGCAACCCCGGAGGAGGCGATGAAAAACTGTTTTTT
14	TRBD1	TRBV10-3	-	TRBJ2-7	CAISGTGNSYEQYF	TGTGCCATCTCCGGGACAGGGAACTCCTACGAGCAGTACTTC
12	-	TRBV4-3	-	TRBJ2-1	CASSHASNEQFF	TGCGCCAGCAGCCATGCTAGCAATGAGCAGTTCTTC
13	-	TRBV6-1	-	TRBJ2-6	CASSGSGANVLTF	TGTGCCAGTTCAGGCTCTGGGGCCAACGTCCTGACTTTC
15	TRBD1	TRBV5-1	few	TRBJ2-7	CASSLAGQGASEQYF	TGCGCCAGCAGCTTGGCGGGTCAGGGGGCCTCCGAGCAGTACTTC
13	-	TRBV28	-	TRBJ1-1	CASNLQGNTEAFF	TGTGCCAGCAATCTACAGGGGAACACTGAAGCTTTCTTT
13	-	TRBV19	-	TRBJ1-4	CASSIRANEKLFF	TGTGCCAGTAGTATCCGTGCTAATGAAAAACTGTTTTTT
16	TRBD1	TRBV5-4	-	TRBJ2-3	CASSLETGIHGDTQYF	TGTGCCAGCAGCTTGGAGACAGGGATCCATGGAGATACGCAGTATTTT
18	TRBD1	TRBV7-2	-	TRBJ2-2	CASSLKTGTGTNTGELFF	TGTGCCAGCAGCTTGAAAACCGGGACAGGCACGAACACCGGGGAGCTGTTTTTT
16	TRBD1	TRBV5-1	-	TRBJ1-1	CASSLVWTGRDTEAFF	TGCGCCAGCAGCTTGGTATGGACAGGGAGGGACACTGAAGCTTTCTTT
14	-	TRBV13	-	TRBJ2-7	CASSSGGAIFEQYF	TGTGCCAGCAGCTCCGGCGGGGCTATATTCGAGCAGTACTTC
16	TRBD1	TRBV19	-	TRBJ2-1	CASSILQGAHGNEQFF	TGTGCCAGTAGTATTCTCCAGGGGGCCCACGGTAATGAGCAGTTCTTC
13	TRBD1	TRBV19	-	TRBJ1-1	CASSVTGPSEAFF	TGTGCCAGTAGTGTGACAGGGCCTTCTGAAGCTTTCTTT
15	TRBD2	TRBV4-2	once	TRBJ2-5	CASSQGTSGQETQYF	TGTGCCAGCAGCCAGGGCACTAGCGGTCAAGAGACCCAGTACTTC
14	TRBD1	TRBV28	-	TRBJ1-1	CASSPGTGGTEAFF	TGTGCCAGCAGTCCCGGGACAGGCGGGACTGAAGCTTTCTTT
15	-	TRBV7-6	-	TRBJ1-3	CASSLGRGSGNTIYF	TGTGCCAGCAGCTTAGGTCGGGGCTCTGGAAACACCATATATTTT
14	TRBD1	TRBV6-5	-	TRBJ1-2	CASTGTGERDGYTF	TGTGCCAGCACCGGGACAGGGGAAAGGGATGGCTACACCTTC
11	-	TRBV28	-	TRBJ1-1	CASSYRAEAFF	TGTGCCAGCAGCTACAGGGCTGAAGCTTTCTTT
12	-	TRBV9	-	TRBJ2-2	CASSPNFGELFF	TGTGCCAGCAGCCCTAATTTCGGGGAGCTGTTTTTT
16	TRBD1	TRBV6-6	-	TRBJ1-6	CASSTQKGQNNSPLHF	TGTGCCAGCAGCACCCAAAAGGGACAGAATAATTCACCCCTCCACTTT
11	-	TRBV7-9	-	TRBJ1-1	CASRQGAEAFF	TGTGCCAGCAGGCAAGGGGCTGAAGCTTTCTTT
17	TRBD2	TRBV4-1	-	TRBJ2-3	CASSQGGSGGPTDTQYF	TGCGCCAGCAGCCAAGGGGGGAGCGGGGGGCCTACAGATACGCAGTATTTT
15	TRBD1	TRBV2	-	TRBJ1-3	CASSSQGVGGNTIYF	TGTGCCAGCAGTTCACAGGGGGTAGGCGGAAACACCATATATTTT
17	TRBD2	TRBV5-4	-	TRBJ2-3	CASSFAPASGGTDTQYF	TGTGCCAGCAGCTTTGCCCCGGCTAGCGGGGGCACAGATACGCAGTATTTT
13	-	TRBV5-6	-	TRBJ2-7	CASSLQGVYEQYF	TGTGCCAGCAGCTTACAGGGAGTATACGAGCAGTACTTC
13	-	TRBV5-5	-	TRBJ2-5	CASSYPTGETQYF	TGTGCCAGCAGTTACCCGACGGGGGAGACCCAGTACTTC
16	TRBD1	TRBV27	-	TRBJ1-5	CASSLTGGDNNQPQHF	TGTGCCAGCAGTTTGACAGGGGGAGACAACAATCAGCCCCAGCATTTT
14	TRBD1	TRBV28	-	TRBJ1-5	CASSLGRGSQPQHF	TGTGCCAGCAGTTTAGGCAGGGGGAGTCAGCCCCAGCACTTT
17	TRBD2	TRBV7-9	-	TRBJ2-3	CASSLGTSGVMTDTQYF	TGTGCCAGCAGCTTAGGGACTAGCGGGGTTATGACAGATACGCAGTATTTT
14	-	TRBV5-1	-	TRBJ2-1	CASSPGVTASEQFF	TGCGCCAGCAGCCCAGGGGTGACGGCAAGTGAGCAGTTCTTC
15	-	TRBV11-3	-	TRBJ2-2	CASSPRLAGTGELFF	TGTGCCAGCAGCCCCCGGCTAGCCGGCACCGGGGAGCTGTTTTTT
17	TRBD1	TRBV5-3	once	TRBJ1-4	CARSPSRDRGPNEKLFF	TGTGCCAGAAGCCCGTCCCGGGACAGGGGTCCGAATGAAAAACTGTTTTTT
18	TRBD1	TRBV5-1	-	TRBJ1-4	CASSLISGGGKTNEKLFF	TGCGCCAGCAGCTTGATATCAGGGGGCGGGAAAACTAATGAAAAACTGTTTTTT
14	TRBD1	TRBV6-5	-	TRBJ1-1	CASSNPQGATEAFF	TGTGCCAGCAGTAACCCCCAGGGGGCCACTGAAGCTTTCTTT
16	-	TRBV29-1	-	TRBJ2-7	CSVEVIQGGFSYEQYF	TGCAGCGTTGAAGTGATCCAGGGGGGATTCTCCTACGAGCAGTACTTC
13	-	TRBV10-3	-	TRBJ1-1	CAIMVEGNTEAFF	TGTGCCATCATGGTGGAGGGGAACACTGAAGCTTTCTTT
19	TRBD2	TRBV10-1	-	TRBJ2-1	CASSESTNLTSGYHSEQFF	TGCGCCAGCAGTGAGTCTACGAATTTGACTAGCGGGTACCATAGTGAGCAGTTCTTC